The T cell receptor (beta chain) described here comes from a study of blood T cell repertoires in COVID-19. Study information: Samples came from the United States, Italy and Spain, spanning acute and convalescent COVID-19.

Study members were between about 18 and 100 years old and lived in 24 US regions. Two negative PCRs, clearance, or symptom resolution characterized the recovered Cohort 3 donors. Germline V gene lookup returns CDR1 SGHVS and CDR2 FNYEAQ. V shed 2 bases and J shed 5 bases, with 16 bases lying between them. This CDR3 has 15 amino acids. Generated by immunoSEQ multiplex PCR, the TCRdb table keeps only in-frame clones and is missing some. The sample holds roughly 230,000 clones, roughly four fifths seen once. This clone was seen a few times. The sample comprised PBMCs or T cells enriched from blood (not recorded which). This chain uses TRBV7-6 with TRBJ2-7; maybe TRBD1 (6 bases). This TCR was recovered from a man aged 45-60 years who had recovered from COVID-19. The CDR3 reads CASSLRTDPRNEQYF. The CDR3 coding sequence is TGTGCCAGCAGCTTAAGGACAGACCCTAGGAACGAGCAGTACTTC.